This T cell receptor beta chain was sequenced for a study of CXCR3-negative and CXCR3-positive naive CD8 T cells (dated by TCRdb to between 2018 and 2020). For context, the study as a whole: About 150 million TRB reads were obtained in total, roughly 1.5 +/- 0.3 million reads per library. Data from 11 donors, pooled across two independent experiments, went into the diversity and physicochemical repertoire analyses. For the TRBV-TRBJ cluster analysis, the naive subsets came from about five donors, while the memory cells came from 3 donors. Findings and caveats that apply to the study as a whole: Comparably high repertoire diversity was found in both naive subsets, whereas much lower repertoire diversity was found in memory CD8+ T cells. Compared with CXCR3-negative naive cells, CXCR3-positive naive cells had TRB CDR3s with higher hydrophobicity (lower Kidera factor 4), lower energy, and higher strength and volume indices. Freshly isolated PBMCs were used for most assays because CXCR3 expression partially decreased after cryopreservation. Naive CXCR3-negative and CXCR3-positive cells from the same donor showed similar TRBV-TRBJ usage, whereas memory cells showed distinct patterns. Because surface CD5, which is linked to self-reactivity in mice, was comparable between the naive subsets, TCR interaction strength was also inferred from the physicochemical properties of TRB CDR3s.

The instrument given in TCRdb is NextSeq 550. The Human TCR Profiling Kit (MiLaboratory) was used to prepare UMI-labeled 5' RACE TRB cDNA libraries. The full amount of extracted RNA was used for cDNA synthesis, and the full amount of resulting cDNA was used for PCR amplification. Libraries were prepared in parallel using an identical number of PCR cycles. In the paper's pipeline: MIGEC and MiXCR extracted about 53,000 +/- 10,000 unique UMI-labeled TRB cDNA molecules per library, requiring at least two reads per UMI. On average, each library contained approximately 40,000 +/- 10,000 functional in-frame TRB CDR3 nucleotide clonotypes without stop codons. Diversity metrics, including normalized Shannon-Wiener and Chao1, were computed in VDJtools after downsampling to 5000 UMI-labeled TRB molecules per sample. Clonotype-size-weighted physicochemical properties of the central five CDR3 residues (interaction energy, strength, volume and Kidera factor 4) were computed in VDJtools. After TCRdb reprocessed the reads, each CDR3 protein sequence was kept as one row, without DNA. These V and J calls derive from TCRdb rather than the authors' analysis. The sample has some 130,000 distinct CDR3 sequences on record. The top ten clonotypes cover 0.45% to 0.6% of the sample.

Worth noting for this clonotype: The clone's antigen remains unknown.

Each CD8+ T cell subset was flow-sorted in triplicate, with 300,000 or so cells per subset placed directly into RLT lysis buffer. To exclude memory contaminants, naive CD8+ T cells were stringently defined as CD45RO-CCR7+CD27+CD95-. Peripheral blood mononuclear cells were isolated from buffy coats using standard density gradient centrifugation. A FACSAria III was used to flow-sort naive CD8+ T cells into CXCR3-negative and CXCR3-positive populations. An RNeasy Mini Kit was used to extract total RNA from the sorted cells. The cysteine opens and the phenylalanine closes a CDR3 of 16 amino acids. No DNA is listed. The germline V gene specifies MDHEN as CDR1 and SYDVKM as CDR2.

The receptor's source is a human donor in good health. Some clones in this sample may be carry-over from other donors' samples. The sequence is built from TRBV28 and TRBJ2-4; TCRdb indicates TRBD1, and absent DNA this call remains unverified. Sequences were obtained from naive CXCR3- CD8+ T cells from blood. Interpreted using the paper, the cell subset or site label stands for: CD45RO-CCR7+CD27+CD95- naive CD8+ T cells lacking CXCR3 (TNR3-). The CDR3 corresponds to CASSLGQGEMLNIQYF.